This TCR beta chain was observed in a study of CD8+ T cells in alopecia areata. Study in general: Tofacitinib treatment spanned 6 to 18 months, with 6 months off drug afterward. The SALT score measured affected scalp surface percentage in treated patients.

Once RNA had been extracted, it was reverse transcribed into cDNA to act as the sequencing template. TCRdb's copy holds only in-frame clones and misses some; the assay was immunoSEQ multiplex PCR. The sample has about 140,000 clones, nearly 55% seen once. The sample's treatment: oral pan-JAK inhibitor, 5-10 mg twice daily. Alopecia areata patients provided lesional scalp punch biopsies and peripheral blood. This clone was detected a few times. What it binds is not known. Study-wide results and limits: Greater clonality was observed in lesional scalp samples, especially alopecia totalis/universalis, versus normal scalp.

The CDR3 extends over 17 amino acids. Germline CDR1 reads PRHDT; CDR2 reads FYEKMQ (reference sequence). The V end was cut by 6 bases, the J end by 4 bases, with 21 bases between. This chain connects TRBV13 to TRBJ2-2; a weak D match, TRBD2 (6 bases). The starting material was CD8+ T cells sorted from blood, obtained at week 4, from a patient treated with tofacitinib. The sequence came from a human donor with alopecia areata. The CDR3 reads CASSGIGSEGLTGELFF. Here the CDR3 DNA reads TGTGCCAGCAGTGGGATCGGGAGCGAGGGACTCACCGGGGAGCTGTTTTTT.